This T cell receptor (beta chain) came from a study of cytomegalovirus exposure and HLA in healthy donors. Whole-study results and caveats: Some public TCRs appeared in many individuals, while most sequences were rare. Altogether, 150 to 200 TCR beta chains were recorded as cytomegalovirus-associated.

Germline CDR1 reads SGHDT; CDR2 reads YYEEEE. Trimming cost V 6 bases and J 0 bases; bases outside gene matches: 9. The CDR3 covers 16 residues. PCR used 60 Vbeta primers and 13 Jbeta primers. Generated by immunoSEQ multiplex PCR, the TCRdb table keeps only in-frame clones and is missing some. The data hold over 70,000 clones, with 74% observed a single time. This clone was found a few times. Its antigen is currently unknown. This chain connects TRBV5-6 to TRBJ1-1; 9 bases align to TRBD1. Sequencing was carried out using PBMCs. The sequence was collected from a man aged 25-40 years in good health and CMV-seropositive. CDR3 nucleotide sequence: TGTGCCAGCACGGGACAGGGTATAGGTTTGAACACTGAAGCTTTCTTT. Amino acid sequence: CASTGQGIGLNTEAFF.